This T cell receptor beta chain was profiled in a study of blood T cell repertoires in COVID-19. Study background: Sample material is recorded as cDNA or gDNA derived from T cells, B-cell-depleted T cells, or PBMCs.

Clones were read by immunoSEQ multiplex PCR, and TCRdb kept only the in-frame ones, dropping some. Altogether 200,000 to 300,000 clones are present, 84% being singletons, with the ten largest covering 2% to 2.5%. For this clone: At one of its ends the junction is not consistent with the germline gene, which may arise from a read error.

The CDR3 contains 16 residues. The germline V gene has CDR1 MNHNS and CDR2 SASEGT. The origin of this receptor is a man aged 40-55 years who had recovered from COVID-19. This chain connects TRBV6-1 to TRBJ1-6; 7 positions agree with TRBD1. Sequenced material: peripheral blood. CDR3 bases: TGTGCCAGCAGTGCACTGACAGGGTCCTATGATTCACCCCTCCACTTT. This sequence encodes CASSALTGSYDSPLHF.